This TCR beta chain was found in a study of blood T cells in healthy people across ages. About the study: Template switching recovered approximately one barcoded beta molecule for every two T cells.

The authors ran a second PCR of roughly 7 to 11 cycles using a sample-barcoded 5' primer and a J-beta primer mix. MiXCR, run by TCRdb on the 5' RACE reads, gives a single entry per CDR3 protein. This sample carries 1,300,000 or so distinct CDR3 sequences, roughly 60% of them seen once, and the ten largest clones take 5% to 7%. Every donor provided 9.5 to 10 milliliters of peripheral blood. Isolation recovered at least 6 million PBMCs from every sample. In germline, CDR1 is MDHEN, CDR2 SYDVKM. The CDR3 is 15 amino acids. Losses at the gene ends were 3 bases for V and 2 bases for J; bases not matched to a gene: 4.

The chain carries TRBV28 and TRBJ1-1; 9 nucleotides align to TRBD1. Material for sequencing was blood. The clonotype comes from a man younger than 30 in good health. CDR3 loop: CASSLVTGGNTEAFF. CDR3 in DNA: TGTGCCAGCAGTTTGGTAACAGGGGGCAACACTGAAGCTTTCTTT.